This T cell receptor (beta chain) originates from a study of T cell changes during pregnancy in multiple sclerosis. CDR3 size: 13 residues. V was trimmed by 4 bases and J by 0 bases, leaving 7 bases between them. Germline V gene sequence: CDR1 SGDLS, CDR2 YYNGEE. Profiled with immunoSEQ multiplex PCR; TCRdb holds only in-frame clones, not every one. The data contain about 69,000 clones, more than 75% of them singletons. Sequences were derived from peripheral blood, sampled in the third trimester of pregnancy. This rearrangement joins TRBV9 to TRBJ1-1; D is undetermined. This TCR derives from a female donor with multiple sclerosis, enrolled in a pregnancy study. CDR3 sequence: CASSRDMNTEAFF. DNA of the CDR3: TGTGCCAGCAGCCGGGATATGAACACTGAAGCTTTCTTT.